The 29 T cell receptor beta chains in this list originate from one sample, sequenced in a study of T-cell memory formation after mild COVID-19. TCRdb re-called the 5' RACE reads through MiXCR, storing one row per CDR3 protein. The sample shows around 150,000 distinct CDR3 sequences, more than 12% of them seen only once. Material for sequencing was PBMCs or a T cell subset sorted from them (not recorded which). The receptors derive from an adult woman who had mild COVID-19 (a few samples of this study predate the infection). Cell type and time point are not known.

In this sample, this clonotype turned up a few times. The rearrangement uses TRBV12-3 or TRBV12-4 and TRBJ2-2; 7 bases agree with TRBD1. The ends lost 2 bases at V and 7 bases at J; junction bases unmatched: 4. This CDR3 has 14 amino acids. DNA for the CDR3: TGTGCCAGCAGTTTATTTTCAGGGGGCGGGGAGCTGTTTTTT. This encodes CASSLFSGGGELFF.

The genes are TRBV28 and TRBJ2-4, with no clear D. From germline, CDR1 is MDHEN and CDR2 SYDVKM. Trimming pared 9 bases from V and 0 bases from J, leaving 6 bases between. The CDR3 runs to 12 residues. CDR3 DNA sequence: TGTGCCAGTGGCTTAGCCAAAAACATTCAGTACTTC. Amino acid sequence: CASGLAKNIQYF.

The rearrangement links TRBV12-3 or TRBV12-4 to TRBJ2-1, with D perhaps being TRBD1 or TRBD2 (5 bases each). The V and J ends lost 3 bases and 7 bases respectively, with 16 bases between them. CDR3 length equals 15 residues. CDR3 coding DNA: TGTGCCAGCAGTTTTGGGGCCCAAGGAGGAAATGAGCAGTTCTTC. Translated, it gives CASSFGAQGGNEQFF.

This clonotype was observed a handful of times. This chain uses TRBV7-8 with TRBJ2-1; possible D gene TRBD2, 5 bases. Trimming shortened V by 5 bases and J by 1 base, and 18 bases separated the two germline ends. Germline CDR1 is SGHVS and CDR2 is FQNEAQ. CDR3 length equals 17 residues. The CDR3 region is CASSLRRRAASYNEQFF. The CDR3 region has the DNA TGTGCCAGCAGCCTGCGACGGAGAGCGGCTTCCTACAATGAGCAGTTCTTC.

This clonotype has more than one count but fewer than ten. The gene calls are TRBV5-6 and TRBJ2-7; D gene unclear. Germline V lookup: CDR1 SGHDT, CDR2 YYEEEE. Deletions cut 1 base from V and 2 bases from J, with 13 bases between. The CDR3 runs 15 residues. The CDR3 coding sequence is TGTGCCAGCAGCTTGCGACTCCAAACAACCTACGAGCAGTACTTC. Translated, it gives CASSLRLQTTYEQYF.

The chain is built from TRBV2 and TRBJ1-1, with D possibly matching TRBD1 (5 bases). V gave up 4 bases and J gave up 0 bases, with 9 bases separating them. The CDR3 loop spans 14 amino acids. In germline, CDR1 is SNHLY, CDR2 FYNNEI. The DNA for the CDR3 is TGTGCCAGCAGTGTGACAGAGATGAACACTGAAGCTTTCTTT. Translated, it gives CASSVTEMNTEAFF.

Many counts were recorded for this clonotype. Here the CDR3 reads CASSGRTITEAFF. Here the CDR3 DNA reads TGCGCCAGCAGCGGAAGGACAATAACTGAAGCTTTCTTT. The J gene is TRBJ1-1, the V gene TRBV5-1; maybe TRBD1 (5 bases). V gave up 4 bases and J gave up 5 bases, with 12 bases separating them. CDR1 SGHRS and CDR2 YFSETQ come from the germline V gene. CDR3 length: 13 amino acids.

For this clonotype: Just one base apart from a much larger clone, this may be a read error. The chain is built from TRBV6-5 and TRBJ2-7, with D tentatively TRBD1 or TRBD2 (6 bases each). This CDR3 spans 14 amino acids. From germline, CDR1 is MNHEY and CDR2 SVGAGI. V lost 6 bases to trimming and J lost 1 base, with 13 bases between them. The CDR3 region is CASSRGRQSYEQYF. CDR3 DNA: TGTGCCAGCAGCCGGGGGCGACAGTCCTACGAGCAGTACTTC.

The chain joins TRBV30 to TRBJ1-1, with TRBD1 identical over 7 bases. Germline V gives CDR1 GTSNPN, CDR2 SVGIG (reference sequence). The CDR3 length is 13 residues. V trimming: 2 bases; J trimming: 4 bases; junction bases outside the gene matches: 4. The CDR3 bases are TGTGCCTGGAGTAAAACAGGGGTCACTGAAGCTTTCTTT. It encodes CAWSKTGVTEAFF.

This clonotype appeared a few times. CDR3 DNA: TGTGCCAGCAGCTTAACGGGGGTCAGCACCGGGGAGCTGTTTTTT. Protein: CASSLTGVSTGELFF. The chain couples TRBV7-3 to TRBJ2-2, with D perhaps assigned TRBD1 or TRBD2 (5 bases each). V lost 0 bases and J lost 4, with 9 bases in between. Per the germline V gene, CDR1 is SGHTA and CDR2 is FQGTGA. The CDR3 covers 15 residues.

This clonotype was counted a few times. The chain links TRBV11-2 to TRBJ2-7; D may be TRBD1 or TRBD2 (6 bases each). V shed 5 bases and J shed 6 bases, with 23 bases lying between them. Germline assignment: CDR1 SGHAT and CDR2 FQNNGV. This CDR3 is 16 amino acids long. The CDR3 nucleotides read TGTGCCAGCAGCCCCGAGTTTGGGGGGCGAGTCCGCGAGCAGTACTTC. Protein sequence: CASSPEFGGRVREQYF.

There are a few counts of this clonotype. The chain employs TRBV27 and TRBJ2-7, with 10 nucleotides matching TRBD1. The CDR3 is 15 residues long. Germline lookup yields CDR1 MNHEY and CDR2 SMNVEV (reference sequence). The V and J ends lost 5 bases and 5 bases, in that order; junction bases with no gene match: 9. The CDR3 loop is CASSPPDRGMNEQYF. CDR3 bases: TGTGCCAGCAGTCCCCCGGACAGGGGGATGAACGAGCAGTACTTC.

This clonotype was observed once. The rearrangement uses TRBV12-3 or TRBV12-4 and TRBJ2-3; a weak D match, TRBD2 (5 bases). The CDR3 is 17 residues long. The V end was cut by 3 bases, the J end by 2 bases, with 18 bases between. The CDR3 loop is CASSLAWAVGNTDTQYF. Here the CDR3 DNA reads TGTGCCAGCAGTTTGGCCTGGGCGGTCGGGAACACAGATACGCAGTATTTT.

A few counts support this clonotype. The chain uses TRBV15 and TRBJ2-7; TRBD2 aligns across 7 bases. The CDR3 consists of 14 residues. The junction had 6 bases not matched to a gene; V was cut back by 3 bases and J by 4 bases. The germline CDR1 and CDR2 sequences are LNHNV and YYDKDF (reference sequence). Written as DNA, the CDR3 is TGTGCCACCAGCAGGGAGCGGGGACTTTACGAGCAGTACTTC. It codes for CATSRERGLYEQYF. The full variable domain, in which reference TRBV15 and TRBJ2-7 provide the parts outside the CDR3, is DAMVIQNPRYQVTQFGKPVTLSCSQTLNHNVMYWYQQKSSQAPKLLFHYYDKDFNNEADTPDNFQSRRPNTSFCFLDIRSPGLGDTAMYLCATSRERGLYEQYFGPGTRLTVT.

Only a few counts were recorded for this clonotype. The J gene is TRBJ2-3, the V gene TRBV5-1; no firm D call. Germline V gene lookup returns CDR1 SGHRS and CDR2 YFSETQ. CDR3 length: 13 residues. V lost 5 bases, J lost 2 bases, and 9 bases lay in between. CDR3 sequence (DNA): TGCGCCAGCAGAACAGAGAACACAGATACGCAGTATTTT. This codes for CASRTENTDTQYF. The complete variable domain, with remaining parts taken from reference TRBV5-1 and TRBJ2-3, reads KAGVTQTPRYLIKTRGQQVTLSCSPISGHRSVSWYQQTPGQGLQFLFEYFSETQRNKGNFPGRFSGRQFSNSRSEMNVSTLELGDSALYLCASRTENTDTQYFGPGTRLTVL.

The chain joins TRBV7-2 to TRBJ2-1; D is possibly TRBD1 (5 bases). V dropped 2 bases and J dropped 6 bases, with 8 bases sitting between them. This CDR3 is built from 13 residues. Germline V gives CDR1 SGHTA, CDR2 FQGNSA. This chain's CDR3 is CASSLQGRNEQFF. The CDR3 coding sequence is TGTGCCAGCAGCTTACAGGGTCGCAATGAGCAGTTCTTC.

This clonotype was seen repeatedly, ten times or more. This chain joins TRBV5-1 and TRBJ2-3, with 8 bases fitting TRBD2. CDR1 and CDR2 (germline): SGHRS, YFSETQ. With 4 bases clipped from V and 3 bases from J, the junction kept 10 bases outside the gene matches. The CDR3 runs 16 residues. The CDR3 protein is CASSGGRLAWTDTQYF. The DNA of the CDR3 is TGCGCCAGCAGCGGTGGTCGACTAGCGTGGACAGATACGCAGTATTTT.

CDR3 residues: CASRAAGGYNEQFF. The CDR3 DNA follows: TGTGCCAGCAGGGCAGCGGGGGGATACAATGAGCAGTTCTTC. The V and J genes are TRBV6-2 or TRBV6-3 and TRBJ2-1, with 9 positions matching TRBD2. Germline values: CDR1 MNHEY, CDR2 SVGEGT. V lost 6 bases, J lost 4 bases, and 4 bases stayed unmatched. This CDR3 region has 14 residues.

This clonotype was recorded at least ten times. The chain employs TRBV11-3 and TRBJ2-3; D gene unclear. Trimming pared 3 bases from V and 0 bases from J, leaving 16 bases between. Per the germline V gene, CDR1 is SGHNT and CDR2 is YENEEA. The CDR3 length is 17 residues. This CDR3 reads CASSLSSWRSSTDTQYF. CDR3 coding DNA: TGTGCCAGCAGCTTGTCCTCTTGGCGGTCTAGCACAGATACGCAGTATTTT.

This clonotype was counted only a few times. This rearrangement joins TRBV6-5 to TRBJ2-3; D tentatively reads TRBD1 or TRBD2 (5 bases each). Germline CDR1 reads MNHEY; CDR2 reads SVGAGI. The V and J ends lost 1 base and 0 bases respectively, with 17 bases between them. The CDR3 totals 18 residues. This chain's CDR3 is CASSYLRGRTTSTDTQYF. CDR3 nucleotide sequence: TGTGCCAGCAGTTACTTGAGGGGACGTACTACTAGCACAGATACGCAGTATTTT.

This clonotype was recorded a few times. The chain employs TRBV2 and TRBJ1-3; the D is unclear. The CDR3 loop spans 13 amino acids. Per germline, CDR1 SNHLY and CDR2 FYNNEI. V was shortened by 4 bases and J by 1 base, with 5 bases between the two germline ends. The CDR3: CASSVYSGNTIYF. CDR3 coding DNA: TGTGCCAGCAGTGTATATTCTGGAAACACCATATATTTT.

This rearrangement joins TRBV12-5 to TRBJ2-5; either TRBD1 or TRBD2 may fit D (7 bases each). The germline V gene has CDR1 LGHNT and CDR2 FRNRAP. V lost 0 bases and J lost 6, with 17 bases in between. There are 16 residues in the CDR3. CDR3 sequence (DNA): TGTGCTAGTGGTTTGGTACTGAACAGGGGAGGGAAGACCCAGTACTTC. Protein: CASGLVLNRGGKTQYF.

This chain joins TRBV5-1 and TRBJ1-4; D not certain. The V end was cut by 3 bases, the J end by 3 bases, with 15 bases between. The V gene's germline CDR1 is SGHRS and CDR2 YFSETQ. The CDR3 is made up of 16 amino acids. For the CDR3, the DNA is TGCGCCAGCAGCTCCGGCAACGGGCAGCCTAATGAAAAACTGTTTTTT. Its protein product is CASSSGNGQPNEKLFF.

Only a few counts were recorded for this clonotype. V usage is TRBV20-1 and J usage is TRBJ2-2; D call uncertain. This CDR3 has 12 residues. The germline gives CDR1 DFQATT, CDR2 SNEGSKA (reference sequence). V was clipped by 0 bases and J by 1 base, with 0 bases between them. DNA of the CDR3: TGCAGTGCTAGAGAGAACACCGGGGAGCTGTTTTTT. Its translation: CSARENTGELFF.

This chain links TRBV4-1 with TRBJ2-5; 10 bases match TRBD1. The V gene's germline CDR1 is MGHRA and CDR2 YSYEKL. V shed 4 bases and J 1 base; nucleotides not matched to a gene: 9. This CDR3 comprises 17 residues. The CDR3 DNA sequence: TGCGCCAGCAGCCCGTTGGACAGGGGGATTGCCCAAGAGACCCAGTACTTC. This sequence encodes CASSPLDRGIAQETQYF.

This clonotype occurred a few times. V is TRBV5-1 and J is TRBJ1-2; TRBD1 matches 7 bases. Germline loops: CDR1 SGHRS, CDR2 YFSETQ. The junction had 11 bases not matched to a gene; V was cut back by 5 bases and J by 4 bases. CDR3 size: 15 residues. The CDR3 nucleotides read TGCGCCAGCAGAATTGGGACAGAGATCGCCTATGGCTACACCTTC. Its protein is CASRIGTEIAYGYTF.

The rearrangement links TRBV11-2 to TRBJ2-2, with unresolved D. Germline CDR1 reads SGHAT; CDR2 reads FQNNGV. This CDR3 region has 12 residues. V lost 4 bases, J lost 6 bases, and 6 bases lay in between. For the CDR3, the DNA is TGTGCCAGCAGCTCTGTCCCCGGGGAGCTGTTTTTT. This encodes CASSSVPGELFF.

This clonotype was seen a few times. The J gene is TRBJ2-7, the V gene TRBV2; 9 bases line up with TRBD2. The CDR3 length is 15 residues. Per germline, CDR1 SNHLY and CDR2 FYNNEI. The ends lost 1 base at V and 3 bases at J; junction bases unmatched: 4. The CDR3 region is CASSEVAGAVYEQYF. CDR3 nucleotides: TGTGCCAGCAGTGAAGTAGCGGGGGCGGTCTACGAGCAGTACTTC.

The V call is TRBV20-1, the J call TRBJ2-2; 14 positions match TRBD2. Germline CDR1 reads DFQATT; CDR2 reads SNEGSKA (reference sequence). The trim removed 0 bases at V and 5 bases at J, leaving 5 bases unmatched. This CDR3 has 17 residues. Here the CDR3 reads CSARDLGLAGVTGELFF. CDR3 in DNA: TGCAGTGCTAGAGACCTGGGACTAGCGGGAGTAACCGGGGAGCTGTTTTTT.